This T cell receptor (beta chain) is drawn from a study of T cells in Graves' hyperthyroidism and ophthalmopathy. Study results and limitations: Peripheral blood also featured most of the thyroid clonotypes expanded above 0.001. Through a model of 13 V-J features, ophthalmopathy was separated from stable hyperthyroidism.

Thyroid ultrasound, orbital computed tomography, clinical symptoms, and serum thyroxine and TRAb underpinned diagnoses. Extraction of PBMCs used 9 to 10 ml of fresh peripheral blood. CDR1 is SGHVS and CDR2 is FQNEAQ in the germline V gene. This CDR3 is built from 14 residues. The ends were cut back, 5 bases at V and 6 bases at J, with 16 bases in the middle. RNA transcripts yielded amplified TCR beta CDR3 regions. The HTBI primer set drove a first-round RT-PCR of the TCR CDR3. TCRdb independently ran MiXCR on the multiplex PCR reads; one entry per CDR3 protein. Among hundreds of thousands of distinct CDR3 sequences listed, approximately 25% were seen once. A note on this clonotype: Its specificity is unknown.

The receptor was isolated from a woman in her twenties or thirties with Graves' ophthalmopathy. Sequenced material: blood. The chain combines TRBV7-8 with TRBJ1-1; D is possibly TRBD1 (6 bases). The CDR3 reads CASSRNRVRAEAFF. CDR3 sequence (DNA): TGTGCCAGCAGCCGAAACAGGGTTAGAGCTGAAGCTTTCTTT. Complete variable domain (other parts from reference TRBV7-8 and TRBJ1-1): GAGVSQSPRYKVAKRGQDVALRCDPISGHVSLFWYQQALGQGPEFLTYFQNEAQLDKSGLPSDRFFAERPEGSVSTLKIQRTQQEDSAVYLCASSRNRVRAEAFFGQGTRLTVV.